This is a list of T cell receptor beta chains from one sample in a study of metastatic and nonmetastatic thyroid tumors. TCRdb re-called clones via MiXCR from the PCR reads. The sample lists about 64,000 clones, approximately 4% occurring once. Sequencing was done on a sample of blood. The receptor source for this set is a female donor with papillary thyroid cancer or a benign thyroid nodule (not recorded which). Some clones in this sample may be carry-over from other donors' samples. CDR3s include the opening cysteine and the closing phenylalanine or tryptophan. A D gene is named only where the DNA matches it firmly. Clone sizes are given selectively: once, few, many, or a class where the clone is expanded.

j_gene	len	v_gene	d_gene	abundance	CDR3aa	CDR3nt
TRBJ1-2	14	TRBV5-1	-	many	CASNLGMGEYGYTF	TGCGCCAGCAACCTCGGGATGGGGGAGTATGGCTACACCTTC
TRBJ1-1	13	TRBV2	-	-	CASSEWGNTEAFF	TGTGCCAGCAGTGAATGGGGGAACACTGAAGCTTTCTTT
TRBJ1-2	12	TRBV2	-	-	CSSYEHSYGYTF	TGTTCCAGCTACGAACATAGCTATGGCTACACGTTC
TRBJ1-6	16	TRBV9	-	many	CASSVAVGSYNSPLHF	TGTGCCAGCAGCGTAGCAGTGGGCTCCTATAATTCACCCCTCCACTTT
TRBJ1-1	15	TRBV18	-	-	CASSPPVVGLDWAFF	TGTGCCAGCTCACCACCGGTGGTTGGCTTGGATTGGGCTTTCTTT
TRBJ2-5	13	TRBV6-1	-	many	CASRTTGEETQYF	TGTGCCAGCAGGACGACAGGCGAAGAGACCCAGTACTTC
TRBJ2-7	15	TRBV24-1	TRBD1	many	CATSDPGQGDYEQYF	TGTGCCACCAGTGATCCGGGACAGGGGGACTACGAGCAGTACTTC
TRBJ2-7	14	TRBV15	TRBD2	many	CATRQRSGGYEQYF	TGTGCCACCAGACAAAGGAGCGGGGGGTACGAGCAGTACTTC
TRBJ1-2	17	TRBV19	-	few	CASSIRPAGRRNYGYTF	TGTGCCAGTAGTATAAGGCCCGCTGGGAGACGGAACTATGGCTACACCTTC
TRBJ2-1	20	TRBV20-1	TRBD2	many	CSARDLLASGRAGVYNEQFF	TGCAGTGCTAGAGATCTATTGGCTAGCGGGAGGGCCGGGGTTTACAATGAGCAGTTCTTC
TRBJ2-6	17	TRBV18	TRBD1	many	CASSSGTGSSGANVLTF	TGTGCCAGCTCATCCGGGACAGGCTCCTCTGGGGCCAACGTCCTGACTTTC
TRBJ2-7	18	TRBV6-2/TRBV6-3	TRBD2	-	CASSYVISLAGGDGEQYF	TGTGCCAGCAGTTACGTTATCTCACTAGCGGGAGGCGATGGCGAGCAGTACTTC
TRBJ2-1	16	TRBV19	-	many	CASSIVWTRVGFEQFF	TGTGCCAGTAGTATAGTGTGGACACGGGTTGGTTTTGAGCAGTTCTTC
TRBJ1-6	16	TRBV6-2/TRBV6-3	-	few	CASSYSPSSYNSPLHF	TGTGCCAGCAGTTATTCCCCGAGCTCCTATAATTCACCCCTCCACTTT
TRBJ2-7	15	TRBV5-1	TRBD1	-	CASSQQGARSDEQYF	TGCGCCAGCAGCCAACAGGGGGCAAGGTCGGACGAGCAGTACTTC
TRBJ2-7	15	TRBV20-1	TRBD2	few	CSAMPGTSAGGEQYF	TGCAGTGCTATGCCAGGGACTTCGGCGGGGGGCGAGCAGTACTTC